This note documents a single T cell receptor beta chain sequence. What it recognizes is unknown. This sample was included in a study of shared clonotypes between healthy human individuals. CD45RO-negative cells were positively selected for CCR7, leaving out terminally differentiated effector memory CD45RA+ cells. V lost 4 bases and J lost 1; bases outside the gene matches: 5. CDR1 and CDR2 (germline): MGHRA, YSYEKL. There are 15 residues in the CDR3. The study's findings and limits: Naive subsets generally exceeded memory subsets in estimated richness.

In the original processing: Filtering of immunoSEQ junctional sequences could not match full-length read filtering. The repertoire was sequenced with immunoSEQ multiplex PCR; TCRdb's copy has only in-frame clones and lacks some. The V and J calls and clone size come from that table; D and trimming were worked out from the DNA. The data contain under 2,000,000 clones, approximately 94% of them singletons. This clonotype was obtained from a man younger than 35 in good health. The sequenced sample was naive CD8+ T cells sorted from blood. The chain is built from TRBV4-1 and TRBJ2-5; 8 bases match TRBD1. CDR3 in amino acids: CASSRLGQGQETQYF. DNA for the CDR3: TGCGCCAGCAGCCGCCTAGGACAGGGCCAAGAGACCCAGTACTTC.